This T cell receptor beta chain comes out of a study of T cell clonality in common variable immunodeficiency. Germline V lookup: CDR1 LNHDA, CDR2 SQIVND (reference sequence). This CDR3 comprises 14 residues. Study-level results: Fewer deletions and N-nucleotide insertions were reportedly seen in common variable immunodeficiency TCR beta sequences. The cause of increased CVID clonality remains unclear without subpopulation sequencing. CVID patient heterogeneity limited repertoire-clinical complication correlations.

The repertoire was sequenced with immunoSEQ multiplex PCR; TCRdb's copy has only in-frame clones and lacks some. Its listing shows some 8,200 clones. Replacement immunoglobulin had been given to every CVID subject for at least one year. Blood came from CVID subjects not ill and not taking immunomodulatory or immunosuppressive medication. Points on this clone: Its antigen is still unknown. The missing CDR3 end, 3 residues past where the read stops, is filled in from the germline J gene.

The sequenced sample consisted of peripheral blood mononuclear cells. V gene TRBV19 combines with J gene TRBJ1-6; no reliable D call. The TCR sequence derives from a human donor with common variable immunodeficiency. Here the CDR3 reads CASSIAQGASPLHF. Partial CDR3 DNA: TGTGCCAGTAGTATAGCTCAAGGAGCGAGTCCC.